These T cell receptor beta chains were read from a single sample in a study. MiXCR, run by TCRdb on the 5' RACE reads, gives a single entry per CDR3 protein. Here the sample spans roughly 9,400 distinct CDR3 sequences, about a sixth being singletons. The specimen was memory CD4+ T cells sorted from blood. Source of these receptors: a female donor with breast cancer. Both conserved end residues are part of each CDR3.

TRBV20-1,CSASQVYGYTF
TRBV7-2,CASSGLLQETQYF
TRBV7-2,CASSLEQHTEAFF
TRBV7-2,CASSLARDQPQHF
TRBV5-1,CASTRGPEDSNRFF
TRBV7-6,CASSLGQGENSPLHF
TRBV5-1,CASSLEGGGTEAFF
TRBV5-5,CASSYVAAVGGEQYF
TRBV6-1,CASAVKGDGYGYTF
TRBV29-1,CSVTTSGNTIYF
TRBV14,CASSQMPGNSGNTIYF
TRBV2,CASSESGVGGYTF
TRBV5-1,CASSPTGDLNQPQHF
TRBV28,CASSFGSNYGYTF
TRBV5-8,CASSLGTSGMLEETQYF
TRBV28,CASSFVPWTGRYEQYF
TRBV4-2,CASSQESQGKLFF
TRBV3-1,CASSQDIASSGYTF
TRBV4-1,CASSQEGNTIYF
TRBV5-1,CASSLGRQGNNEQFF
TRBV5-1,CASRVPRDSDTYEQDF
TRBV28,CASSPGVAYEQYF
TRBV7-2,CASSLDGTRSHEQFF
TRBV12-3/TRBV12-4,CASSPRLLEQFF
TRBV6-2/TRBV6-3,CASSYSTGVTEAFF
TRBV3-1,CASSLGTGQVGYTF
TRBV12-3/TRBV12-4,CASSLRERNYNEQFF
TRBV5-1,CASSYSEGHEQYF
TRBV24-1,CATLGDKGHQPQHF
TRBV24-1,CATSDFSGRDTQYF
TRBV5-4,CASSATKTHEQFF
TRBV6-1,CASSESGVSNYGYTF
TRBV28,CASSESNTEAFF
TRBV11-3,CASSFGQNYNEQFF
TRBV5-1,CASRGTSMGTDTQYF
TRBV7-2,CASSTGREHNEQFF
TRBV6-5,CASSYRQGGQPQHF
TRBV20-1,CSASGTDTQYF
TRBV12-3/TRBV12-4,CAGSRASGRGLRETQYF
TRBV27,CASSPNGQGYYEQYF
TRBV5-1,CAGSSLTSGRSYNEQFF
TRBV9,CASSVGGAETQYF
TRBV7-2,CASSPDMGLYSYTF
TRBV4-3,CASSQDRGRDLFF
TRBV10-2,CASSEQLRETQYF
TRBV20-1,CSARDPVGLADLYEQYF
TRBV6-2/TRBV6-3,CASSYGTVNTGELFF
TRBV10-3,CAISESEERAYTDTQYF
TRBV7-2,CASSSLTRETQYF
TRBV7-2,CASSQDRGGSGELFF